The 5 T cell receptor beta chains listed next were all sequenced from one sample in a study of blood T cell repertoires in COVID-19 (TCRdb year 2020). Library preparation employed the immunoSEQ multiplex PCR assay. TCRdb holds this immuneACCESS table with in-frame rearrangements only. Some clones are missing; in checked studies, unresolved V genes explain under half, and the rest has no known cause. Within this sample are around 200,000 clones, with around 85% of them counted one time only. The ten largest clones capture around 20% of the sample. Sequencing was done on a sample of peripheral blood. The receptor source for this set is a man aged 65-85 years with active or convalescent COVID-19.

The rearrangement links TRBV5-1 to TRBJ1-1; D is ambiguous. V was clipped by 4 bases and J by 5 bases, with 18 bases between them. The length of the CDR3 is 15 residues. The germline V gene encodes CDR1 SGHRS and CDR2 YFSETQ. CDR3 amino acids: CASSRRVLNGTEAFF. The CDR3 coding sequence is TGCGCCAGCAGCCGCCGGGTCCTAAACGGAACTGAAGCTTTCTTT.

This clone was detected once. The chain couples TRBV11-3 to TRBJ2-1; TRBD1 might be the D (7 bases). With 5 bases removed from V and 10 bases from J, the gap between germline ends came to 21 bases. The CDR3 runs 15 residues. From germline, CDR1 is SGHNT and CDR2 YENEEA. The CDR3 spells CASSPQVAPGGEQFF. DNA for the CDR3: TGTGCCAGCAGCCCCCAAGTGGCCCCAGGGGGGGAGCAGTTCTTC.

V is TRBV5-1 and J is TRBJ2-1, with D perhaps TRBD1 (5 bases). Germline CDR1 and CDR2: SGHRS and YFSETQ. The CDR3 is made up of 15 amino acids. V was cut by 3 bases and J by 0 bases, with 10 bases left in between. The CDR3 coding sequence is TGCGCCAGCAGCTCGGACACCAGCTCCTACAATGAGCAGTTCTTC. Its translation: CASSSDTSSYNEQFF.

This sequence joins TRBV18 and TRBJ1-5, with 9 bases identical to TRBD1. This CDR3 contains 15 residues. J was trimmed by 4 bases and V by 4 bases; bases with no gene match: 5. The germline V gene has CDR1 KGHSH and CDR2 LQKENI. In nucleotides, the CDR3 is TGTGCCAGCTCACTGACAGGGGGAAGTAATCAGCCCCAGCATTTT. Protein: CASSLTGGSNQPQHF.

This clone appeared a single time. The V call is TRBV27, the J call TRBJ2-2; 7 bases fit TRBD1. This CDR3 region has 15 residues. V lost 5 bases to trimming and J lost 5 bases; unmatched junction nucleotides: 8. The germline CDR1 and CDR2 sequences are MNHEY and SMNVEV (reference sequence). CDR3 residues: CASSTWTGGTGELFF. As DNA, the CDR3 is TGTGCCAGCAGTACGTGGACAGGAGGTACCGGGGAGCTGTTTTTT.